The 6 T cell receptor beta chains below all came from one sample that was sequenced in a study of T cells after yellow fever vaccination. TCRdb passed the 5' RACE reads through MiXCR, listing each CDR3 protein once. Altogether around 250,000 distinct CDR3 sequences are present, around 4.9% being singletons, with the ten largest covering 3% to 4%. The sequenced sample was CD4+ T cells sorted from PBMCs, obtained on the day of the yellow fever booster vaccination. These receptors all come from a man aged 18 to 35 who received the YFV17D yellow fever vaccine.

This clonotype was counted a few times. This chain links TRBV4-2 with TRBJ2-2; no clear D. The CDR3 sequence is 16 residues long. Between the trimmed V and J ends, which lost 1 base and 4 bases, there was a span of 13 bases. Looked up from germline, CDR1 is LGHNA and CDR2 is YNFKEQ. The CDR3 sequence: CASSQAAQVITGELFF. The CDR3 DNA is TGTGCCAGCAGCCAAGCGGCGCAGGTGATCACCGGGGAGCTGTTTTTT.

The chain combines TRBV7-2 with TRBJ2-2; D is unclear. V lost 1 base and J lost 11, with 14 bases in between. Germline V gives CDR1 SGHTA, CDR2 FQGNSA. CDR3 length: 14 amino acids. As DNA, the CDR3 is TGTGCCAGCAGCTTAGTGGCATCGCTTCGAGAGCTGTTTTTT. This encodes CASSLVASLRELFF.

This clonotype was recorded a few times. This rearrangement joins TRBV7-2 to TRBJ1-1; tentatively, D is TRBD1 (6 bases). CDR1 is SGHTA and CDR2 is FQGNSA in the germline V gene. Trimming pared 3 bases from V and 3 bases from J, leaving 14 bases between. The CDR3 runs to 15 residues. CDR3 sequence reads: CASSFQPTGYTEAFF. Written as DNA, the CDR3 is TGTGCCAGCAGCTTCCAACCTACAGGGTACACTGAAGCTTTCTTT.

CDR3: CASSSHGFGQPQHF. Here the CDR3 DNA reads TGTGCCAGCAGCTCCCACGGGTTCGGTCAGCCCCAGCATTTT. This chain connects TRBV7-8 to TRBJ1-5; D ambiguous. The CDR3 sequence is 14 residues long. The V end lost 4 bases, the J end lost 6 bases, and 13 bases lay between the germline ends. Per germline, CDR1 SGHVS and CDR2 FQNEAQ.

This clonotype was found many times. The chain carries TRBV11-2 and TRBJ2-5; D not resolved. Trimming shortened V by 5 bases and J by 2 bases, and 12 bases separated the two germline ends. The CDR3 length is 14 residues. Germline V gene lookup returns CDR1 SGHAT and CDR2 FQNNGV. CDR3 region: CASSPLGGQETQYF. The CDR3 nucleotides read TGTGCCAGCAGCCCCCTGGGCGGACAAGAGACCCAGTACTTC.

The chain recombines TRBV29-1 with TRBJ1-5, with 7 bases fitting TRBD1. Germline V gene lookup returns CDR1 SQVTM and CDR2 ANQGSEA. The CDR3 totals 13 residues. Losses at the gene ends were 6 bases for V and 0 bases for J; bases not matched to a gene: 2. The CDR3: CSVRTGSNQPQHF. Here the CDR3 DNA reads TGCAGCGTGAGGACAGGTAGCAATCAGCCCCAGCATTTT.